A single TCR beta chain is shown here with its context. Sequenced by immunoSEQ multiplex PCR; TCRdb stores in-frame clones only, minus some. Seen here are 35,000 to 55,000 clones, around 87% observed once, and the top ten hold about 9.4%. The ends lost 1 base at V and 4 bases at J; junction bases unmatched: 14. The CDR3 covers 18 residues. Germline loops: CDR1 SEHNR, CDR2 FQNEAQ (reference sequence). This specimen comes from a study of control samples from healthy donors and cancer patients. This chain links TRBV7-9 with TRBJ2-3; 7 bases map to TRBD2. Source material: PBMCs. The sequence came from a woman aged 55 to 70 with lung cancer. CDR3 sequence (DNA): TGTGCCAGCAGCTTAGAGGTCCGGGTAGGCGGGAGAGCAGATACGCAGTATTTT. As protein: CASSLEVRVGGRADTQYF.